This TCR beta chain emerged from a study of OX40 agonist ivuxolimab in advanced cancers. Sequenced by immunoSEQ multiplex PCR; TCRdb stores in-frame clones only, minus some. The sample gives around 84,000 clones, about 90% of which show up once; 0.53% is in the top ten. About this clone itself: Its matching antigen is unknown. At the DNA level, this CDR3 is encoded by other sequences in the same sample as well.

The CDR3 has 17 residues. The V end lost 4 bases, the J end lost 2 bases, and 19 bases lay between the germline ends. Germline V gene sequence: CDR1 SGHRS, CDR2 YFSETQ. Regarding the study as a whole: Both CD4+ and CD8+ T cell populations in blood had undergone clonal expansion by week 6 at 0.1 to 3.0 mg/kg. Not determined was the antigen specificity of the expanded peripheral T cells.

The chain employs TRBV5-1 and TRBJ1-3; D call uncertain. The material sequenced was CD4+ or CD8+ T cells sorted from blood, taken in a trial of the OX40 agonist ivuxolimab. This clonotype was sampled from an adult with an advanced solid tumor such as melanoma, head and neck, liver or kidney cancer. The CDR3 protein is CASSRDLTGMAGNTIYF. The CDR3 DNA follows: TGCGCCAGCAGCCGTGACCTCACGGGGATGGCTGGAAACACCATATATTTT.